This TCR beta chain was documented in a study of OX40 agonist ivuxolimab in advanced cancers. Study-level findings and limits: CD4+ and CD8+ blood T cells expanded clonally by week 6 at 0.1 to 3.0 mg/kg.

This clone was seen a single time. Its antigen is unknown. The V gene end was trimmed by 2 bases and the J gene end by 5 bases; junction bases not matched to a gene: 7. The CDR3 loop spans 15 amino acids. Germline values: CDR1 MNHNY, CDR2 SVGAGI (reference sequence). The assay was immunoSEQ multiplex PCR, and TCRdb's table has in-frame clones only and misses some. The sample carries roughly 46,000 clones, about 83% recorded once. The chain has TRBV6-6 and TRBJ1-1, with TRBD1 matching 8 bases. The sequencing used CD4+ or CD8+ T cells sorted from blood, collected in a trial of the OX40 agonist ivuxolimab. This clonotype was sampled from an adult with an advanced solid tumor such as melanoma, head and neck, liver or kidney cancer. The CDR3 loop is CASSYRQGWRTEAFF. CDR3 DNA sequence: TGTGCCAGCAGTTACCGACAGGGGTGGAGGACTGAAGCTTTCTTT.